The sample holds one count of the clone carrying this T cell receptor beta chain. This specimen comes from a study of cytomegalovirus exposure and HLA in healthy donors. PCR amplification relied on 60 Vbeta primers (plus 13 Jbeta primers). Clones were read by immunoSEQ multiplex PCR, and TCRdb kept only the in-frame ones, dropping some. This table holds 130,000 or so clones, roughly three fifths found once. CDR1 is SGDLS, CDR2 YYNGEE, per germline. Losses at the gene ends were 0 bases for V and 6 bases for J; bases not matched to a gene: 4. The CDR3 runs to 15 residues. The clonotype was recovered from a woman in her thirties or forties in good health and CMV-seronegative. The chain uses TRBV9 and TRBJ2-3; 10 bases agree with TRBD1. The sample taken for sequencing was PBMCs. CDR3 in amino acids: CASSVAGDRGDTQYF. The DNA for the CDR3 is TGTGCCAGCAGCGTAGCCGGGGACAGGGGCGATACGCAGTATTTT.